These 10 T cell receptor beta chains share one sample of origin, sequenced in a study of T cell clonality in common variable immunodeficiency. Clones were sequenced by immunoSEQ multiplex PCR, and TCRdb holds only the in-frame ones, with some missing. Sampling found around 45,000 clones, none seen once. The sample comprised peripheral blood mononuclear cells. The receptor set was obtained from a person between 18 and 70 years old in good health.

In its sample, this clone was seen many times. The CDR3 is cut off 3 residues early in the read; its end comes from the germline J gene. The V gene is TRBV6-1, the J gene TRBJ1-2, with 8 bases that match TRBD1. After removal of 3 bases from V and 6 bases from J, the junction contained 6 bases not matched to a gene. The CDR3 is 14 amino acids. Germline values: CDR1 MNHNS, CDR2 SASEGT. The covered CDR3 bases are TGTGCCAGCAGTGATCTGGCCAGGGGGCATGGC. Translated, it gives CASSDLARGHG. The CDR3, in full, reads CASSDLARGHGYTF.

This clone came up many times. The read terminates 3 residues ahead of where the CDR3 ends, so the germline J gene completes it. The rearrangement uses TRBV5-1 and TRBJ2-5; D is possibly TRBD1 (5 bases). The germline V gene encodes CDR1 SGHRS and CDR2 YFSETQ. V shed 4 bases and J shed 0 bases, with 10 bases lying between them. This CDR3 spans 14 amino acids. The CDR3 reads CASSALGDQETQYF. CDR3 DNA (partial): TGCGCCAGCAGCGCCCTAGGGGACCAAGAGACC.

This clone was seen ten or more times. The read ends 3 residues early relative to the CDR3; the germline J gene fills the gap. The chain links TRBV19 to TRBJ2-3, with 7 bases that match TRBD2. J lost 4 bases, V lost 5 bases, and 12 bases had no gene match. This CDR3 contains 16 residues. Germline CDR1 and CDR2: LNHDA and SQIVND (reference sequence). CDR3 loop: CASSPRTSPTADTQYF. CDR3 DNA, as far as it was read: TGTGCCAGTAGTCCCCGGACTAGTCCCACAGCAGATACG. The whole variable domain, filled in from reference TRBV19 and TRBJ2-3, reads DGGITQSPKYLFRKEGQNVTLSCEQNLNHDAMYWYRQDPGQGLRLIYYSQIVNDFQKGDIAEGYSVSREKKESFPLTVTSAQKNPTAFYLCASSPRTSPTADTQYFGPGTRLTVL.

This clone showed up many times. From the germline J gene comes the end of the CDR3, since the read stops 3 residues before it. The V call is TRBV4-1, the J call TRBJ1-1; D is possibly TRBD1 (5 bases). CDR1 MGHRA and CDR2 YSYEKL come from the germline V gene. V was pared by 7 bases and J by 0 bases, with 9 bases between. The CDR3 is 13 amino acids. The sequenced CDR3 bases are TGCGCCAGCACCTCGGGGGTGAACACTGAA. It is translated as CASTSGVNTE. The entire CDR3 protein reads CASTSGVNTEAFF.

This clone occurred many times. The CDR3 is cut off 3 residues early in the read; its end comes from the germline J gene. V gene TRBV19 combines with J gene TRBJ2-6; TRBD2 might be the D (5 bases). The CDR3 sequence is 15 residues long. Deletions cut 5 bases from V and 3 bases from J, with 11 bases between. Germline V gene sequence: CDR1 LNHDA, CDR2 SQIVND (reference sequence). CDR3 region: CASSFSDFGANVLTF. CDR3 DNA (partial): TGTGCCAGTAGTTTCTCGGACTTTGGGGCCAACGTC.

This clone was counted many times. From the germline J gene comes the end of the CDR3, since the read stops 3 residues before it. V usage is TRBV7-2 and J usage is TRBJ1-4; 7 bases map to TRBD1. The CDR3 runs to 14 residues. The germline gives CDR1 SGHTA, CDR2 FQGNSA. V lost 5 bases to trimming and J lost 5 bases; unmatched junction nucleotides: 5. CDR3 sequence: CASSTGQVNEKLFF. The covered CDR3 bases are TGTGCCAGCAGCACAGGACAGGTGAATGAAAAA.

This clone was counted ten times or more. The read stops 3 residues short of the end of the CDR3; the missing end is completed from the germline J gene. The chain uses TRBV9 and TRBJ2-2, with 12 bases aligning to TRBD2. The ends lost 3 bases at V and 4 bases at J; junction bases unmatched: 4. The CDR3 loop spans 16 amino acids. Per the germline V gene, CDR1 is SGDLS and CDR2 is YYNGEE. CDR3 bases read: TGTGCCAGCAGCGCGGCACTAGCGGGGGGCACCGGGGAG. Translation: CASSAALAGGTGE. The whole CDR3 protein is CASSAALAGGTGELFF.

This clone showed up many times. The read halts 3 residues ahead of the CDR3 end, with the missing end drawn from the germline J gene. V is TRBV5-1 and J is TRBJ2-1; D might be TRBD1 (7 bases). Germline CDR1 and CDR2: SGHRS and YFSETQ. The CDR3 is 16 amino acids. V was clipped by 1 base and J by 2 bases, with 13 bases between them. CDR3 bases read: TGCGCCAGCAGCTTGCGGGGGCAGGGGGCCTACAATGAG. This sequence encodes CASSLRGQGAYNE. The full CDR3 reads CASSLRGQGAYNEQFF.

This clone has ten or more counts. The CDR3 end is not reached by the read, which stops 3 residues before it; the germline J gene fills it in. This rearrangement joins TRBV5-1 to TRBJ2-7; 9 bases are a match to TRBD1. V trimming: 2 bases; J trimming: 4 bases; junction bases outside the gene matches: 4. The CDR3 length is 14 residues. Germline CDR1 SGHRS, CDR2 YFSETQ. The part of the CDR3 DNA that was read is TGCGCCAGCAGCTTCGGACAGGGGAGTTACGAG. It encodes CASSFGQGSYE. The whole CDR3 protein reads CASSFGQGSYEQYF.

This clone was recorded many times. The read halts 3 residues ahead of the CDR3 end, with the missing end drawn from the germline J gene. The V call is TRBV18, the J call TRBJ1-1; 8 nucleotides agree with TRBD1. This CDR3 contains 17 residues. Germline values: CDR1 KGHSH, CDR2 LQKENI. With 5 bases clipped from V and 0 bases from J, the junction kept 11 bases outside the gene matches. CDR3 protein: CASSVIRTGTMNTEAFF. The sequenced part of the CDR3 DNA is TGTGCCAGCTCAGTTATCCGGACAGGGACCATGAACACTGAA.